These T cell receptor beta chains were read from a single sample in a study of CD8 T cells in Susac syndrome. Using its own MiXCR run on the immunoSEQ multiplex PCR reads, TCRdb lists one record per CDR3 protein. The top ten hold about 0.51% of the sample, which has about 50,000 distinct CDR3 sequences, roughly 93% seen once. What was sequenced was CD8+ T cells from PBMCs. The receptor set was obtained from a human donor with multiple sclerosis. Each CDR3 is given with its conserved first and last residue. A D gene is named only where the DNA matches it firmly. Size tells how often a clone was seen (once, few, many) or the class of an expanded clone, and some rows leave it out.

j_call d_call clone_size v_call cdr3_aa cdr3_nt
TRBJ2-5 TRBD2 NA TRBV4-1 CASSQGWGGGAQETQYF TGCGCCAGCAGCCAGGGGTGGGGCGGGGGAGCTCAAGAGACCCAGTACTTC
TRBJ1-1 NA NA TRBV4-3 CASSQDRAGNTEAFF TGCGCCAGCAGCCAAGATCGGGCGGGGAACACTGAAGCTTTCTTT
TRBJ2-7 NA NA TRBV5-6 CASKGIQGYEQYF TGTGCCAGCAAGGGGATACAGGGCTACGAGCAGTACTTC
TRBJ2-2 NA NA TRBV13 CASSGTPFELFF TGTGCCAGCTCCGGGACACCTTTTGAGCTGTTTTTT
TRBJ1-5 TRBD1 NA TRBV28 CASSRQGSFNQPQHF TGTGCCAGCAGTCGACAGGGGTCCTTCAATCAGCCCCAGCATTTT
TRBJ2-5 NA NA TRBV5-4 CASSPEDLETQYF TGTGCCAGCAGCCCCGAAGATTTAGAGACCCAGTACTTC
TRBJ2-7 TRBD1 NA TRBV2 CAGQGVNYEQYF TGTGCCGGACAGGGGGTGAATTACGAGCAGTACTTC
TRBJ2-1 TRBD2 NA TRBV27 CASSLGTSGDEQFF TGTGCCAGCAGTTTAGGGACTAGCGGGGATGAGCAGTTCTTC
TRBJ2-3 NA NA TRBV6-5 CASSYVPTDTQYF TGTGCCAGCAGTTACGTTCCCACGGATACGCAGTATTTT
TRBJ1-2 NA NA TRBV4-3 CASSQTVNYGYTF TGCGCCAGCAGCCAGACAGTTAACTATGGCTACACCTTC
TRBJ2-7 NA NA TRBV7-8 CASSPSALSYEQYF TGTGCCAGCAGCCCGTCCGCCCTCTCCTACGAGCAGTACTTC
TRBJ2-2 TRBD1 NA TRBV10-1 CASSGDRGLAGELFF TGCGCCAGCAGTGGAGACAGGGGGCTCGCCGGGGAGCTGTTTTTT
TRBJ2-1 TRBD1 NA TRBV5-1 CASSLSQGVKHEQFF TGCGCCAGCAGCTTGAGCCAGGGGGTTAAACATGAGCAGTTCTTC
TRBJ2-1 TRBD2 NA TRBV11-1 CASSLRERGGYNEQFF TGTGCCAGCAGCTTGAGGGAGCGGGGGGGGTACAATGAGCAGTTCTTC
TRBJ2-2 TRBD1 NA TRBV7-9 CASSSRTGLRELFF TGTGCCAGCAGCTCAAGGACAGGCCTTCGTGAGCTGTTTTTT
TRBJ2-7 TRBD1 NA TRBV12-3/TRBV12-4 CASSLTGEQYF TGTGCCAGCAGCCTGACAGGGGAGCAGTACTTC
TRBJ2-3 TRBD2 NA TRBV28 CASSLGTNTDTQYF TGTGCCAGCAGTTTAGGGACTAACACAGATACGCAGTATTTT
TRBJ2-2 NA NA TRBV20-1 CSASGFRGGGITGELFF TGCAGTGCTAGTGGTTTTCGTGGAGGGGGGATCACCGGGGAGCTGTTTTTT
TRBJ1-6 TRBD1 NA TRBV2 CASRPPGQGVSPLHF TGTGCCAGCAGGCCGCCGGGACAGGGTGTCTCACCCCTCCACTTT
TRBJ1-5 TRBD1 NA TRBV10-2 CASSESMTGVNQPQHF TGCGCCAGCAGTGAGTCGATGACAGGGGTCAATCAGCCCCAGCATTTT
TRBJ2-3 NA NA TRBV4-1 CASSQGTNTDTQYF TGCGCCAGCAGCCAAGGGACAAACACAGATACGCAGTATTTT
TRBJ2-2 TRBD1 NA TRBV6-2/TRBV6-3 CASSYSSFGTGARWELFF TGTGCCAGCAGTTACTCGAGCTTCGGGACAGGGGCGAGGTGGGAGCTGTTTTTT
TRBJ2-2 NA NA TRBV10-2 CASGRGLGAGELFF TGCGCCAGCGGGAGGGGGCTGGGTGCCGGGGAGCTGTTTTTT
TRBJ1-5 NA NA TRBV4-3 CASSQDGTVNQPQHF TGCGCCAGCAGCCAAGACGGGACTGTCAATCAGCCCCAGCATTTT
TRBJ1-2 TRBD1 NA TRBV7-4 CASSLKTGDGYTF TGTGCCAGCAGCTTAAAGACAGGGGATGGCTACACCTTC
TRBJ2-7 NA NA TRBV27 CASSLGNYNRYEQYF TGTGCCAGCAGTTTGGGGAACTATAACCGCTACGAGCAGTACTTC
TRBJ2-7 TRBD1 once TRBV6-5 CASSYSTGNYEQYF TGTGCCAGCAGTTACTCGACAGGGAACTACGAGCAGTACTTC
TRBJ2-3 TRBD1 NA TRBV5-1 CASSPRQGARDTQYF TGCGCCAGCAGCCCAAGACAGGGGGCGCGGGATACGCAGTATTTT
TRBJ1-5 NA NA TRBV5-6 CASSEEGRWNQPQHF TGTGCCAGCAGCGAGGAGGGTCGTTGGAATCAGCCCCAGCATTTT
TRBJ2-1 NA NA TRBV25-1 CASSDPRATSSYNEQFF TGTGCCAGCAGTGACCCAAGGGCTACCTCCTCCTACAATGAGCAGTTCTTC
TRBJ2-6 TRBD1 NA TRBV7-8 CASSLSLGQGLSGANVLTF TGTGCCAGCAGCTTGTCCCTTGGACAGGGCCTCTCTGGGGCCAACGTCCTGACTTTC